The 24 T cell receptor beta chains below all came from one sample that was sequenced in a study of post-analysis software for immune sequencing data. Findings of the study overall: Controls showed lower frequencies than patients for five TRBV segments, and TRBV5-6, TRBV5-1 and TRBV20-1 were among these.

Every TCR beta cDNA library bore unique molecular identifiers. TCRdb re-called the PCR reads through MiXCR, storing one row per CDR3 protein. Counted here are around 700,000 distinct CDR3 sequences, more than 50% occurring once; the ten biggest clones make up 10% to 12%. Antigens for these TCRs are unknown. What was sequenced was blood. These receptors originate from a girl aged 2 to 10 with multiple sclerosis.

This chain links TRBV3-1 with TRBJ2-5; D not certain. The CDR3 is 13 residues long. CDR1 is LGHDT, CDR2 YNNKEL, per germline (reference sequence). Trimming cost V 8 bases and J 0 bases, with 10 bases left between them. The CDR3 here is CASGVGYQETQYF. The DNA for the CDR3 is TGTGCCAGCGGGGTGGGGTACCAAGAGACCCAGTACTTC.

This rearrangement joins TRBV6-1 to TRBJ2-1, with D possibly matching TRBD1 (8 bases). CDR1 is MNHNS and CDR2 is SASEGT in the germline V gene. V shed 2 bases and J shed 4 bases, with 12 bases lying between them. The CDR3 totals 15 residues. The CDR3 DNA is TGTGCCAGCAGTGAAAACAGGGGGGGGTACAATGAGCAGTTCTTC. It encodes CASSENRGGYNEQFF.

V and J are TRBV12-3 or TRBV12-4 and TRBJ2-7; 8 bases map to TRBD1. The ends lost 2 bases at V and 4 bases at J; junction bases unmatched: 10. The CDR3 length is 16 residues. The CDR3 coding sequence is TGTGCCAGCAGTTTAACAACTCGGACAGGGCCTTACGAGCAGTACTTC. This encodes CASSLTTRTGPYEQYF.

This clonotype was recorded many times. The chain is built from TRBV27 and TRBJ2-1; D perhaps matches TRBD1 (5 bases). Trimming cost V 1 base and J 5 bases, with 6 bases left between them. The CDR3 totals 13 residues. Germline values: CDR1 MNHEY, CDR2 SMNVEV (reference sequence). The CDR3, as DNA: TGTGCCAGCAGTTTATACAGGCACAATGAGCAGTTCTTC. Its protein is CASSLYRHNEQFF.

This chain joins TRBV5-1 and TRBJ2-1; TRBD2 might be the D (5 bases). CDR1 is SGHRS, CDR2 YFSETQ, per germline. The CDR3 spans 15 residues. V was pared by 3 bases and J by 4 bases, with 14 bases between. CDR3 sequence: CASSSEVSHYNEQFF. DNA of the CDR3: TGCGCCAGCAGCTCGGAGGTTTCCCATTACAATGAGCAGTTCTTC.

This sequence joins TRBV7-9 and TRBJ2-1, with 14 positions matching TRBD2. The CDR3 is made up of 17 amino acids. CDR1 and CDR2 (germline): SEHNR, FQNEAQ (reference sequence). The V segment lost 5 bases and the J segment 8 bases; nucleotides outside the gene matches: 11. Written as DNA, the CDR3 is TGTGCCAGCAGCCCGCGACTAGCGGGAGGGCGGGAGCATGAGCAGTTCTTC. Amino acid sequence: CASSPRLAGGREHEQFF.

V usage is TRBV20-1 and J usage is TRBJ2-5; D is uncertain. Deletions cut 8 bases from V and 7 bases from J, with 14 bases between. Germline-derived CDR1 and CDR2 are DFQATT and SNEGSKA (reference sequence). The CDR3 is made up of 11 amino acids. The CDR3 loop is CSRLVLGTQYF. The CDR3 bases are TGCAGTCGCTTGGTGTTAGGGACCCAGTACTTC.

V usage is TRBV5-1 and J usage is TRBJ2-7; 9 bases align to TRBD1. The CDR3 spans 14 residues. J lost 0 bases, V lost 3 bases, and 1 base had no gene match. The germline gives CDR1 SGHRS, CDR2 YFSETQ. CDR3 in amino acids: CASSWTGASYEQYF. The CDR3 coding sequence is TGCGCCAGCAGCTGGACAGGGGCCTCCTACGAGCAGTACTTC.

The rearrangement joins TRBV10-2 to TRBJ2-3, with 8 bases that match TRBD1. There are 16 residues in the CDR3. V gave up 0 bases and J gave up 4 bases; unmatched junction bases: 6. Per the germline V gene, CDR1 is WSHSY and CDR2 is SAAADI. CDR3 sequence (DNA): TGCGCCAGCAGTGAGTCGGGCAGGGGGCTTGCAGATACGCAGTATTTT. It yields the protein CASSESGRGLADTQYF.

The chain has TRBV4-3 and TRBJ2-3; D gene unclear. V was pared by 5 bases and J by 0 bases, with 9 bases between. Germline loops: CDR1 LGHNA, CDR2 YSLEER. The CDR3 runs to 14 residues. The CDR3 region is CASSTRLSTDTQYF. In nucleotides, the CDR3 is TGCGCCAGCAGCACCCGACTGAGCACAGATACGCAGTATTTT.

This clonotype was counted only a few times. DNA for the CDR3: TGTGCCAGCAGTTTAATATCCCCGCGCGAGCAGTACTTC. Amino acid sequence: CASSLISPREQYF. This chain links TRBV12-3 or TRBV12-4 with TRBJ2-7; D remains ambiguous. Trimming took 2 bases from V and 6 from J, leaving 11 bases between them. The CDR3 contains 13 residues.

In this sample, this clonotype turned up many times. CDR3 sequence (DNA): TGCAGTGCTGTACCTAGTACGGTAGAGACCCAGTACTTC. This encodes CSAVPSTVETQYF. This rearrangement joins TRBV20-1 to TRBJ2-5; D gene ambiguous. V lost 5 bases and J lost 4, with 14 bases in between. Germline CDR1 DFQATT, CDR2 SNEGSKA (reference sequence). This CDR3 region has 13 residues.

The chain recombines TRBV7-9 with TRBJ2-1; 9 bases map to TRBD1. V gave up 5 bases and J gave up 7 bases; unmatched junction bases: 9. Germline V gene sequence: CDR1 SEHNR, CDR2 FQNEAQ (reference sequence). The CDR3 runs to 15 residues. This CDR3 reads CASSTTGGLLNEQFF. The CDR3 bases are TGTGCCAGCAGCACCACAGGGGGCCTTCTGAATGAGCAGTTCTTC.

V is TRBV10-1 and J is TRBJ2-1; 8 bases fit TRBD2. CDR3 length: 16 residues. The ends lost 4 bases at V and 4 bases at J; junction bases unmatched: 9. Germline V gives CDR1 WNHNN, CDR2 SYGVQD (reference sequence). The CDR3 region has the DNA TGCGCCAGCAGTGCTGGAGAGCGGGGGTATTACAATGAGCAGTTCTTC. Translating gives CASSAGERGYYNEQFF.

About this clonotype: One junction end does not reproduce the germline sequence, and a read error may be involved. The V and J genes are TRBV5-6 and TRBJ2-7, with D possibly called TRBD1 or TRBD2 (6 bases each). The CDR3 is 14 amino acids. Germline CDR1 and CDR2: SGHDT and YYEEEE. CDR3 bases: TGTGCCAGCACCTTGGAGGGGGGACTGGACGAGCAGTACTTC. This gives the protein CASTLEGGLDEQYF.

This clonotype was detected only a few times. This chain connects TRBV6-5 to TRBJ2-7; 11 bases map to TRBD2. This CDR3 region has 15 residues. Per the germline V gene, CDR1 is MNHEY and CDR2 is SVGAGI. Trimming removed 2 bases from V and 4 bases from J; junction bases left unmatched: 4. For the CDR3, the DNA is TGTGCCAGCAGTTACACCGGGACTAGCGGTTACGAGCAGTACTTC. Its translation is CASSYTGTSGYEQYF.

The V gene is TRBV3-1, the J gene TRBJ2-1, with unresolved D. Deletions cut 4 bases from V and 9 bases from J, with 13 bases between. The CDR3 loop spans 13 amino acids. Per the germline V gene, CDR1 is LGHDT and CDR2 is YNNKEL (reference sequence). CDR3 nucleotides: TGTGCCAGCAGCCCACACCCGGCGGTTGAGCAGTTCTTC. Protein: CASSPHPAVEQFF.

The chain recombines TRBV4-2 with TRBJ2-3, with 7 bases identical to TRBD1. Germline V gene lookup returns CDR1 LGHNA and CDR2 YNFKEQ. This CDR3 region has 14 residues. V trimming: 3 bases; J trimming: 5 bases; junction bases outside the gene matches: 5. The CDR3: CASSHDRERDTQYF. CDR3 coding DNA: TGTGCCAGCAGCCACGACAGGGAGAGAGATACGCAGTATTTT.

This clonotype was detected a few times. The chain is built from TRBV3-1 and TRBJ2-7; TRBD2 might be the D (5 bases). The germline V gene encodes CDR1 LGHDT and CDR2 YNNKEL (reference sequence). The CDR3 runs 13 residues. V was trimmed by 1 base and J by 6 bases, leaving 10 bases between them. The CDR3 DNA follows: TGTGCCAGCAGCCAAGTGGAGGAGTCCGAGCAGTACTTC. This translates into CASSQVEESEQYF.

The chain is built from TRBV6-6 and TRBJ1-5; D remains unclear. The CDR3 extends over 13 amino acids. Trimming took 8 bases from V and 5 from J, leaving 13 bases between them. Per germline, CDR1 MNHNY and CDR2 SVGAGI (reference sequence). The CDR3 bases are TGTGCCAGCGCGCCGGCGGATTATCAGCCCCAGCATTTT. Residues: CASAPADYQPQHF.

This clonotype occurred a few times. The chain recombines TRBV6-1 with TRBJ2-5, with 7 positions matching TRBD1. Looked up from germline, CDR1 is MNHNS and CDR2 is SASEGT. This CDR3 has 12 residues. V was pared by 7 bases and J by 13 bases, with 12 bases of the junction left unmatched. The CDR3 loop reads CASTGDSQPPYF. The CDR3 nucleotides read TGTGCCAGCACCGGGGACAGTCAGCCCCCGTACTTC.

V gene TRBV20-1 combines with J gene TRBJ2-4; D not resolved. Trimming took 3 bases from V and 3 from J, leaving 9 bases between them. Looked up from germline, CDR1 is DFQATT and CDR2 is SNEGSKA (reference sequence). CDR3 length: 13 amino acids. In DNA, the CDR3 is TGCAGTGCTAGGGTGGCAGTCAAAAACATTCAGTACTTC. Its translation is CSARVAVKNIQYF.

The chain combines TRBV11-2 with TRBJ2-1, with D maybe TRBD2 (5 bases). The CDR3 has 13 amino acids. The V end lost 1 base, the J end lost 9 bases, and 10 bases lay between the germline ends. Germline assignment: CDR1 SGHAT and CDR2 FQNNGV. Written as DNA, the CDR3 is TGTGCCAGCAGCTTAGGTTCTCGGGGTGAGCAGTTCTTC. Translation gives CASSLGSRGEQFF.

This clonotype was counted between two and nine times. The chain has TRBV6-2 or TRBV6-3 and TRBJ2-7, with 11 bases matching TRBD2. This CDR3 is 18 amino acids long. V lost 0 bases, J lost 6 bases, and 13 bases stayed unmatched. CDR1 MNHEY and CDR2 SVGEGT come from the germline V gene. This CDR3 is CASSYSGMRISGRGEQYF. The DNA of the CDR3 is TGTGCCAGCAGTTACTCGGGTATGCGGATTAGCGGGAGGGGCGAGCAGTACTTC.